These 10 T cell receptor beta chains came from one sample sequenced in a study of T cells in Graves' hyperthyroidism and ophthalmopathy. The TCR beta CDR3 regions underwent amplification using RNA transcripts as the source. HTBI primers were the set used in a first-round RT-PCR of the TCR CDR3. TCRdb independently ran MiXCR on the multiplex PCR reads; one entry per CDR3 protein. The sample lists around 580,000 distinct CDR3 sequences; about a sixth were seen once. Sequenced sample: blood. The receptors originated from a woman aged 18 to 35 with Graves' hyperthyroidism.

The sample holds many counts of this clonotype. The chain has TRBV28 and TRBJ2-7; a weak D match, TRBD1 (5 bases). This CDR3 region has 17 residues. V was pared by 1 base and J by 1 base, with 17 bases between. The V gene's germline CDR1 is MDHEN and CDR2 SYDVKM. The CDR3 loop reads CASSLYPPAGRSYEQYF. In DNA form, the CDR3 reads TGTGCCAGCAGTTTATATCCCCCCGCAGGGCGTTCCTACGAGCAGTACTTC.

A word on this clonotype: This could be a read error, since a much larger clone is one nucleotide away. The chain carries TRBV20-1 and TRBJ2-1, with D perhaps TRBD2 (5 bases). The germline CDR1 and CDR2 sequences are DFQATT and SNEGSKA (reference sequence). This CDR3 has 14 residues. With 8 bases removed from V and 2 bases from J, the gap between germline ends came to 16 bases. The CDR3 is CSKTSSSPYNEQFF. The CDR3 DNA follows: TGCAGTAAAACTAGTTCTAGCCCCTACAATGAGCAGTTCTTC.

The table lists this clonotype with a few counts. The chain combines TRBV7-2 with TRBJ2-5; the match to TRBD2 covers 7 bases. There are 15 residues in the CDR3. Germline V lookup: CDR1 SGHTA, CDR2 FQGNSA. The V segment lost 5 bases and the J segment 2 bases; nucleotides outside the gene matches: 8. CDR3 amino acids: CASSRSGLPQETQYF. Written as DNA, the CDR3 is TGTGCCAGCAGCCGATCGGGACTACCACAAGAGACCCAGTACTTC.

V gene TRBV15 combines with J gene TRBJ1-1; D is unclear. Trimming took 5 bases from V and 5 from J, leaving 12 bases between them. The germline V gene encodes CDR1 LNHNV and CDR2 YYDKDF (reference sequence). The CDR3 covers 13 residues. In DNA form, the CDR3 reads TGTGCCACCAGCGGCAGATCTGGGACTGAAGCTTTCTTT. This codes for CATSGRSGTEAFF.

This chain uses TRBV5-4 with TRBJ1-4; D gene ambiguous. CDR3 length equals 15 residues. V was trimmed by 2 bases and J by 1 base, leaving 9 bases between them. Germline lookup yields CDR1 SGHNT and CDR2 YYREEE (reference sequence). The chain's CDR3 is CASSFAGKTNEKLFF. The CDR3 coding sequence is TGTGCCAGCAGCTTCGCCGGGAAAACTAATGAAAAACTGTTTTTT.

This clonotype turned up a few times. One base away lies a much larger clone, so this may be a sequencing read error. This chain joins TRBV2 and TRBJ1-1; maybe TRBD1 (6 bases). This CDR3 spans 14 amino acids. From germline, CDR1 is SNHLY and CDR2 FYNNEI. Trimming pared 10 bases from V and 1 base from J, leaving 16 bases between. Here the CDR3 DNA reads TGTGCCACCCAAGATAGCAGGGGGAACACTGAAGCTTTCTTT. This sequence encodes CATQDSRGNTEAFF.

This clonotype was counted at least ten times. The J gene is TRBJ2-1, the V gene TRBV6-1, with D tentatively TRBD2 (6 bases). Trimming pared 7 bases from V and 6 bases from J, leaving 13 bases between. This CDR3 comprises 13 residues. Germline CDR1 MNHNS, CDR2 SASEGT. CDR3 protein: CASKDGGFNEQFF. As DNA, the CDR3 is TGTGCCAGCAAGGATGGGGGGTTCAATGAGCAGTTCTTC.

This clonotype was seen a handful of times. This chain joins TRBV27 and TRBJ2-2; 12 bases line up with TRBD2. The CDR3 is 16 residues long. The V gene end was trimmed by 3 bases and the J gene end by 6 bases; junction bases not matched to a gene: 5. CDR1 and CDR2 (germline): MNHEY, SMNVEV (reference sequence). The DNA for the CDR3 is TGTGCCAGCAGTTTTCTCACTAGCGGGGGGTCCGGGGAGCTGTTTTTT. Its protein is CASSFLTSGGSGELFF.

This clonotype appeared many times. The chain links TRBV5-1 to TRBJ2-3; 8 positions match TRBD2. CDR1 is SGHRS and CDR2 is YFSETQ in the germline V gene. V lost 0 bases, J lost 2 bases, and 5 bases stayed unmatched. This CDR3 has 16 amino acids. CDR3 residues: CASSLVAGGDTDTQYF. In DNA form, the CDR3 reads TGCGCCAGCAGCTTGGTCGCGGGGGGAGACACAGATACGCAGTATTTT.

At least ten counts were recorded for this clonotype. The chain employs TRBV12-3 or TRBV12-4 and TRBJ1-5; D not certain. The CDR3 loop spans 12 amino acids. Trimming stripped 7 bases from V and 4 bases from J, with 8 bases between. CDR3 coding DNA: TGTGCCAGCACGCGTGGGAATCAGCCCCAGCATTTT. Its translation: CASTRGNQPQHF.